This passage covers 7 T cell receptor beta chains from one sample sequenced in a study of cytomegalovirus exposure and HLA in healthy donors. The PCR had 60 Vbeta and 13 Jbeta primers. Profiling relied on immunoSEQ multiplex PCR, and the TCRdb table lists in-frame clones only, not all of them. Among 75,000 to 100,000 clones, over 75% were seen once, and the ten largest hold under 5.5%. Sequencing input: PBMCs. The receptors here all came from a man between 35 and 55 years old in good health and CMV-seropositive.

This clone was observed once. This chain uses TRBV5-1 with TRBJ2-1; tentative D call: TRBD1 (6 bases). V lost 7 bases and J lost 4, with 15 bases in between. CDR3 length: 14 amino acids. Germline V gene lookup returns CDR1 SGHRS and CDR2 YFSETQ. CDR3 DNA sequence: TGCGCCAGCCAATGGGGACAATTTTACAATGAGCAGTTCTTC. The encoded protein is CASQWGQFYNEQFF.

The J gene is TRBJ1-4, the V gene TRBV4-2; a possible D gene is TRBD1 (5 bases). Trimming shortened V by 0 bases and J by 7 bases, and 18 bases separated the two germline ends. Germline-derived CDR1 and CDR2 are LGHNA and YNFKEQ. The CDR3 loop spans 17 amino acids. For the CDR3, the DNA is TGTGCCAGCAGCCAAGAATTCACAGGAGACGGTCGTGAAAAACTGTTTTTT. Its protein product is CASSQEFTGDGREKLFF.

This clone showed up just once. The rearrangement joins TRBV5-1 to TRBJ1-5, with D perhaps TRBD1 (5 bases). The V gene lost 2 bases and the J gene lost 7 bases, with 13 bases spanning the gap. The CDR3 is 14 amino acids. CDR1 and CDR2 (germline): SGHRS, YFSETQ. The CDR3 is CASSFGHVGQPQHF. The CDR3 DNA follows: TGCGCCAGCAGCTTCGGACATGTTGGACAGCCCCAGCATTTT.

The CDR3 DNA is TGTGCCAGCAGCCTCTCTCCGGGTTCCCCTGAAGCTTTCTTT. The encoded protein is CASSLSPGSPEAFF. J is TRBJ1-1 and V is TRBV4-2, with D hard to call. Germline CDR1 reads LGHNA; CDR2 reads YNFKEQ. CDR3 length: 14 residues. V was trimmed by 4 bases and J by 6 bases, leaving 15 bases between them.

The chain employs TRBV28 and TRBJ1-2; the D gene is possibly TRBD1 (6 bases). Germline V CDR1 and CDR2: MDHEN, SYDVKM. CDR3 size: 15 residues. Trimming took 2 bases from V and 4 from J, leaving 14 bases between them. The CDR3 loop reads CASSLIGGAPYGYTF. Written as DNA, the CDR3 is TGTGCCAGCAGTTTAATTGGGGGGGCGCCCTATGGCTACACCTTC.

The J gene is TRBJ1-2, the V gene TRBV6-5, with D unclear. The CDR3 runs to 13 residues. Trimming shortened V by 2 bases and J by 10 bases, and 14 bases separated the two germline ends. Germline CDR1 and CDR2: MNHEY and SVGAGI. CDR3 nucleotides: TGTGCCAGCAGTTACCCACCGGCTCGGGACTACACCTTC. Translation: CASSYPPARDYTF.

The chain carries TRBV19 and TRBJ2-6, with TRBD1 identical over 10 bases. V was clipped by 6 bases and J by 3 bases; unmatched bases: 5. In germline, CDR1 is LNHDA, CDR2 SQIVND (reference sequence). The CDR3 has 16 residues. CDR3 amino acids: CASSGTGVIGANVLTF. The CDR3 DNA reads as TGTGCCAGTAGCGGGACAGGGGTTATTGGGGCCAACGTCCTGACTTTC.